The rows below give T cell receptor beta chains drawn from one sample of a study of identical twins' blood T cells. TCRdb re-analysed the 5' RACE reads in MiXCR, keeping a single row per CDR3 protein. Among hundreds of thousands of distinct CDR3 sequences, 28% were seen once, and the ten largest hold about 6%. Specimen: PBMCs. The receptors shown here come from a woman aged 18-49 years in good health. Each CDR3 is given with its conserved first and last residue.

v_gene	j_gene	CDR3aa
TRBV7-9	TRBJ2-2	CASSLGQGETGELFF
TRBV20-1	TRBJ1-2	CSASQLTTSNYGYTF
TRBV2	TRBJ2-1	CASGGDFQNTCFEFF
TRBV6-6	TRBJ2-5	CASSYVRVEQETQYF
TRBV9	TRBJ1-1	CASSATGETEAFF
TRBV21-1	TRBJ2-3	CAGSKKEATDTQYF
TRBV3-1	TRBJ2-1	CASSQVLGSGNEQFF
TRBV14	TRBJ1-1	CASSQFYNTEAFF
TRBV7-9	TRBJ1-6	CASSSSRDSGLRGSPLHF
TRBV10-3	TRBJ2-7	CAIRQVLGEQYF
TRBV15	TRBJ1-3	CATSRDLLGYAGNTIYF
TRBV4-2	TRBJ1-3	CASSLEGIVPKSGNTIYF
TRBV5-1	TRBJ2-2	CASSLGLASTGELFF
TRBV6-1	TRBJ1-5	CASSAGGGQPQHF
TRBV12-3/TRBV12-4	TRBJ2-7	CASSFSSGSYEQYF
TRBV29-1	TRBJ2-3	CSVSRLDTQYF
TRBV9	TRBJ2-5	CASSVRVREETQYF
TRBV27	TRBJ1-1	CASSWDRRNTEAFF
TRBV4-1	TRBJ2-7	CASSFSDSGTYEQYF
TRBV10-3	TRBJ1-2	CAISDLPRSGSRGCTF
TRBV6-5	TRBJ1-2	CASREDSNYGYTF
TRBV20-1	TRBJ1-5	CSASPVGGEHQPQHF
TRBV20-1	TRBJ2-1	CSARDAGGRVYNEQFF
TRBV6-1	TRBJ1-1	CAGRDRYTNEAFF
TRBV6-6	TRBJ2-7	CASSYSRTSGSGEQYF
TRBV5-1	TRBJ1-3	CASSLGQLENTIYF
TRBV20-1	TRBJ1-2	CSARKSNYGYTF
TRBV20-1	TRBJ1-6	CSAPPRGWYNSPLHF
TRBV10-3	TRBJ2-3	CAISVTPVTDTQYF
TRBV3-1	TRBJ2-5	CASSPFTSGKKETQYF
TRBV12-3/TRBV12-4	TRBJ2-1	CASNTGPRASNEQFF
TRBV5-1	TRBJ2-1	CASSLGGTNEQFF
TRBV9	TRBJ2-1	CASSVLQGGNEQFF
TRBV14	TRBJ1-1	CASSQDVGGVREAFF
TRBV29-1	TRBJ2-4	CSGGADSELAKNIQYF